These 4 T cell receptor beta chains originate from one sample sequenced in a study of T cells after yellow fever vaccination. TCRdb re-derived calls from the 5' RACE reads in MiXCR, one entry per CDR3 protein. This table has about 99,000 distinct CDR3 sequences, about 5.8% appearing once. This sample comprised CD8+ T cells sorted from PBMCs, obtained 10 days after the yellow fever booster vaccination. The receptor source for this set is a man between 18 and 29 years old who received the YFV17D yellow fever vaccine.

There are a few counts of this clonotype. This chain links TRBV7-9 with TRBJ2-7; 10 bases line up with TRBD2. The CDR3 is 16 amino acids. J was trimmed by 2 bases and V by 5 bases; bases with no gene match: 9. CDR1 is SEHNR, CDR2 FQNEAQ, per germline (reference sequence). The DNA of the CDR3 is TGTGCCAGCAGCCTTTTCTCAGGACTAGCGGCCTACGAGCAGTACTTC. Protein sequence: CASSLFSGLAAYEQYF.

The CDR3, as DNA: TGCGCCAGCAGCATTCGACAGGGCAGGCAAGAGACCCAGTACTTC. Translated: CASSIRQGRQETQYF. The chain joins TRBV5-1 to TRBJ2-5; 7 bases agree with TRBD1. Unmatched junction bases numbered 8, after V lost 4 bases and J lost 2 bases. The CDR3 length is 15 residues. Germline CDR1 reads SGHRS; CDR2 reads YFSETQ.

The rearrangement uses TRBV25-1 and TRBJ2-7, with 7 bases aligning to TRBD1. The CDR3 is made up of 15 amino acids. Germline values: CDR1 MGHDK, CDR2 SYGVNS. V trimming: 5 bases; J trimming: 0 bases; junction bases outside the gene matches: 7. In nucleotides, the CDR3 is TGTGCCAGCAGTCGTCCGGGACAGCGCTCCTACGAGCAGTACTTC. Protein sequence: CASSRPGQRSYEQYF.

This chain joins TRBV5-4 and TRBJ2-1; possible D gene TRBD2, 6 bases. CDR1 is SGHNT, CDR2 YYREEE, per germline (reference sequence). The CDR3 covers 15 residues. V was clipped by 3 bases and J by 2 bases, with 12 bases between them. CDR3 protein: CASSSEGIPYNEQFF. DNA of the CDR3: TGTGCCAGCAGCTCGGAGGGGATCCCCTACAATGAGCAGTTCTTC.